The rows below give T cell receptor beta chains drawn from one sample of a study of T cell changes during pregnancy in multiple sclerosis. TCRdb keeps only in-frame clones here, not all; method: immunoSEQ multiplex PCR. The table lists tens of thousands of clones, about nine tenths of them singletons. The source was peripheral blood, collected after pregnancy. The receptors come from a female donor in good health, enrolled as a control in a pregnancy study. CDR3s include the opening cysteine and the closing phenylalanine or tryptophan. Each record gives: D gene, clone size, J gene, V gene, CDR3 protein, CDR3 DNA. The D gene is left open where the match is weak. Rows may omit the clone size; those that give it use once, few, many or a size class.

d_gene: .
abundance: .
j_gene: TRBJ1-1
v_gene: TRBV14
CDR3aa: CASSLRTSHRVDSEAFF
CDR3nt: TGTGCCAGCAGCCTAAGAACGTCCCACAGGGTTGACTCTGAAGCTTTCTTT

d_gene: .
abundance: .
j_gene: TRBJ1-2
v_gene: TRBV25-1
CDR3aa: CASSEGTPGPNGYTF
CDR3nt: TGTGCCAGCAGTGAAGGGACTCCTGGTCCGAATGGCTACACCTTC

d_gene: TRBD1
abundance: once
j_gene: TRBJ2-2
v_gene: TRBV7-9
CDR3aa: CASRTGAGELFF
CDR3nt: TGTGCCAGCAGAACAGGGGCCGGGGAGCTGTTTTTT

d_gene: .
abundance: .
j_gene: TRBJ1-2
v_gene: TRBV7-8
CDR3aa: CASSYGGHGYTF
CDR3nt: TGTGCCAGCAGCTATGGGGGCCATGGCTACACCTTC

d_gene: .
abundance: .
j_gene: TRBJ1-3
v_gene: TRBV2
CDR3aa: CATAGAGNTIYF
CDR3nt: TGTGCCACCGCGGGGGCCGGAAACACCATATATTTT

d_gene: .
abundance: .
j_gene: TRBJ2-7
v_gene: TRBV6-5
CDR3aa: CASSYSSGIIYEQYF
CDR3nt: TGTGCCAGCAGTTACTCTTCAGGGATTATCTACGAGCAGTACTTC

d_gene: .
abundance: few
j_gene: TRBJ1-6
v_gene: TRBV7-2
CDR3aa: CASSLARGYNSPLHF
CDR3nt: TGTGCCAGCAGCTTAGCCCGGGGTTATAATTCACCCCTCCACTTT

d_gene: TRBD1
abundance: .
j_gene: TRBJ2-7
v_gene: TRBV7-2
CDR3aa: CASSLEWTGFYEQYF
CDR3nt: TGTGCCAGCAGCTTAGAGTGGACAGGGTTTTACGAGCAGTACTTC

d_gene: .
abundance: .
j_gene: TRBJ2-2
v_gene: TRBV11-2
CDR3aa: CASSSHPRRGNTGELFF
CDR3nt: TGTGCCAGCAGCTCGCACCCCAGGCGGGGAAACACCGGGGAGCTGTTTTTT

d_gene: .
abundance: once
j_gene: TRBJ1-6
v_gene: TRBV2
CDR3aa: CASSQNNSPLHF
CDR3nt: TGTGCCAGCAGCCAAAATAATTCACCCCTCCACTTT

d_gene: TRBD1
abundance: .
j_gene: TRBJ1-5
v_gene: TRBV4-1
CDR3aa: CASSQGDRGVVINQPQHF
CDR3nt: TGCGCCAGCAGCCAAGGGGACAGGGGAGTGGTGATCAATCAGCCCCAGCATTTT

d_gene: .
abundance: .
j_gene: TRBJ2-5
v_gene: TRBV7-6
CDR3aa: CASSFRGPNYVQETQYF
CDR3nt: TGTGCCAGCAGCTTCAGGGGCCCTAACTATGTACAAGAGACCCAGTACTTC

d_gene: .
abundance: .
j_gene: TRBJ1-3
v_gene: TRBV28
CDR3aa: CASRGREVGRLGNTIYF
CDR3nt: TGTGCCAGCAGAGGACGTGAAGTGGGGCGCCTTGGAAACACCATATATTTT

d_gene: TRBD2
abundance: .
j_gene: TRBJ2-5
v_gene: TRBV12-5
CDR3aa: CASGGNSGGAQETQYF
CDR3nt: TGTGCTAGTGGTGGTAATAGCGGGGGGGCCCAAGAGACCCAGTACTTC

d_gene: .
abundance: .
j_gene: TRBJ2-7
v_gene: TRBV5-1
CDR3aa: CASSPRTGFGIYEQYF
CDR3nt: TGCGCCAGCAGTCCCCGTACAGGGTTCGGGATCTACGAGCAGTACTTC

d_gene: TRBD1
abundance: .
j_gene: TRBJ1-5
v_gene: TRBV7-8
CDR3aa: CASNRQGGLNQPQHF
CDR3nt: TGTGCCAGCAACCGACAGGGAGGACTAAATCAGCCCCAGCATTTT

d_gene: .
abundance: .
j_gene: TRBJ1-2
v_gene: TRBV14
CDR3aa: CASSQELLNYGYTF
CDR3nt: TGTGCCAGCAGCCAAGAATTACTTAACTATGGCTACACCTTC

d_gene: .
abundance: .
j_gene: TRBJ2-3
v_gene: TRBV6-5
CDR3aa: CASSRNLGIADTQYF
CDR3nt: TGTGCCAGCAGTCGGAACCTGGGCATCGCAGATACGCAGTATTTT

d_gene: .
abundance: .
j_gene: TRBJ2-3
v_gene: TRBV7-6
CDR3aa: CASSYSSETAGLFYTDTQYF
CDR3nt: TGTGCCAGCAGCTACTCCTCGGAAACAGCGGGTCTATTCTACACAGATACGCAGTATTTT

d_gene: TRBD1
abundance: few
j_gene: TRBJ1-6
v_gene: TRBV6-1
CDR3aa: CASSRDRGYNSPLHF
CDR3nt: TGTGCCAGCAGTAGGGACAGGGGGTATAATTCACCCCTCCACTTT

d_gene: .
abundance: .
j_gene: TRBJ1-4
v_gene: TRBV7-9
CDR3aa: CASSLDGAGPRGKLFF
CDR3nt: TGTGCCAGCAGCTTAGATGGGGCAGGGCCAAGAGGAAAACTGTTTTTT

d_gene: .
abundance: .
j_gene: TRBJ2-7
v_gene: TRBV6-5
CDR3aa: CASTWAQGANEQYF
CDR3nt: TGTGCCAGCACCTGGGCACAGGGCGCGAACGAGCAGTACTTC

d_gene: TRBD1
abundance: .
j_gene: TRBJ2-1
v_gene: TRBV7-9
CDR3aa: CASSLGQGWVNEQFF
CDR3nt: TGTGCCAGCAGCTTAGGACAGGGCTGGGTCAATGAGCAGTTCTTC

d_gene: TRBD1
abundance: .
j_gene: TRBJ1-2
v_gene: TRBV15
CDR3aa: CATSSGLGTANYGYTF
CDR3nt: TGTGCCACCAGCAGTGGGCTCGGGACAGCTAACTATGGCTACACCTTC

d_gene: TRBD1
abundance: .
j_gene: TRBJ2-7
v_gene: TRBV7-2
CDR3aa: CASSVSGQDSYEQYF
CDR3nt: TGTGCCAGCAGCGTATCGGGACAGGATTCCTACGAGCAGTACTTC

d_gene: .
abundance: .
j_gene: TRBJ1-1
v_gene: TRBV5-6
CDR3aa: CASSRGQNTEAFF
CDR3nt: TGTGCCAGCAGCCGGGGACAGAACACTGAAGCTTTCTTT

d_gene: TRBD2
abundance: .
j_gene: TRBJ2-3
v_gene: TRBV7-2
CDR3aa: CASSPRLAGGDTQYF
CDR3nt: TGTGCCAGCAGCCCAAGGCTAGCGGGAGGCGATACGCAGTATTTT

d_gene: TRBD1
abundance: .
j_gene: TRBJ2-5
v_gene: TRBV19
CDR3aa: CASSRDRGETQYF
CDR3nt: TGTGCCAGTAGTCGGGACAGGGGAGAGACCCAGTACTTC

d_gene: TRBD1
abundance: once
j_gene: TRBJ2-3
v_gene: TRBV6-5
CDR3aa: CASSDRGSGDTQYF
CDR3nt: TGTGCCAGCAGCGACAGGGGGTCGGGAGATACGCAGTATTTT

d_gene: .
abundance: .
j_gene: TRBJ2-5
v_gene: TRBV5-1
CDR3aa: CASSLGLARETQYF
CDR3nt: TGCGCCAGCAGCTTGGGGCTAGCAAGAGAGACCCAGTACTTC

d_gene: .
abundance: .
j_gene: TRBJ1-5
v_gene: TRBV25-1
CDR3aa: CASSEQVGSQPQHF
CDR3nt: TGTGCCAGCAGTGAACAGGTAGGTAGTCAGCCCCAGCATTTT

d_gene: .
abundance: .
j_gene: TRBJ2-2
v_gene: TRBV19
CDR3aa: CASTGAGEAGELFF
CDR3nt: TGTGCCAGTACGGGGGCGGGAGAAGCCGGGGAGCTGTTTTTT

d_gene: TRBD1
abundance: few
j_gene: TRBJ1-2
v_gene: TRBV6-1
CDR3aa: CASSGETGPNYGYTF
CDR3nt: TGTGCCAGCAGTGGAGAGACAGGGCCTAACTATGGCTACACCTTC

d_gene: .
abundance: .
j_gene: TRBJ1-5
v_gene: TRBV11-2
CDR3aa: CASSLGVRGERVTPQHF
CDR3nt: TGTGCCAGCAGCTTAGGGGTCCGGGGAGAACGGGTTACGCCCCAGCATTTT

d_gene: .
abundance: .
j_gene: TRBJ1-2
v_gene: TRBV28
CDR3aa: CATLTGANYGYTF
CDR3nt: TGTGCCACCCTCACCGGGGCTAACTATGGCTACACCTTC

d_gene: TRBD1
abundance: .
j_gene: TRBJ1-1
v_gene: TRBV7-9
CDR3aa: CASSSPGTGSRVCTEAFF
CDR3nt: TGTGCCAGCAGCTCTCCCGGGACAGGGTCGCGCGTGTGCACTGAAGCTTTCTTT

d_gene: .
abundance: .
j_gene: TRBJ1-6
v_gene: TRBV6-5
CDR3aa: CASMKGENSPLHF
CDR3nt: TGTGCCAGCATGAAGGGGGAGAATTCACCCCTCCACTTT

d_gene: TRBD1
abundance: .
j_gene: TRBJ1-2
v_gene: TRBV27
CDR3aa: CASRDRVHGYTF
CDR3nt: TGTGCCAGCAGGGACAGGGTCCATGGCTACACCTTC

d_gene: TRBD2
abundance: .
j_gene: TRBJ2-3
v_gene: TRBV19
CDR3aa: CATGLAGIDTQYF
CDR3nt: TGTGCCACGGGACTAGCGGGTATAGATACGCAGTATTTT

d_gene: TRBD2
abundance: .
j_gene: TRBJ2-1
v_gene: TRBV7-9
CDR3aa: CASSLSGRVTNEQFF
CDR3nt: TGTGCCAGCAGCCTTAGCGGGAGAGTAACCAATGAGCAGTTCTTC

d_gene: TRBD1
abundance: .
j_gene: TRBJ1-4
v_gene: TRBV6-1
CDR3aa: CASRDRGTEKLFF
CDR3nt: TGTGCCAGCAGGGACAGGGGAACCGAAAAACTGTTTTTT

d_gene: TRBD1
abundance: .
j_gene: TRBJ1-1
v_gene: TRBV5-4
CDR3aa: CASGLRGTGLNTEAFF
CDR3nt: TGTGCCAGCGGGCTCCGCGGGACAGGCCTGAACACTGAAGCTTTCTTT